This T cell receptor beta chain was documented in a study of shared clonotypes between healthy human individuals (dated by TCRdb to 2018 to 2020). Background for the entire study: A couple of women and three men aged 18 to 49 years were included in the cohort. For each donor, three plates each were used for CD4 naive and CD4 memory, two plates were used for CD8 naive, and one plate was used for CD8 memory. Each donor's leukapheresis produced roughly between roughly 0.85 and 10 billion PBMCs. To increase sequencing depth and limit assay-specific biases, TCR repertoire library preparation and sequencing were carried out by different laboratories using diverse techniques. To estimate repertoire size and how much clonotypes are shared between individuals, the study performed deep sequencing of blood TCR repertoires from roughly five healthy adults.

For this clone: Its antigen remains undetermined. No much larger clone exists at a distance of one base, and base qualities are not known.

What the study reported, not specific to this receptor: When a handful of donors were compared, the shared fraction of clonotypes was around 5% for naive CD4, around 4% for naive CD8, 2.3% for memory CD4, and around 0.37% for memory CD8. Pairwise subsampling indicated that sequencing depth was expected to affect the degree of clonotype sharing among donors. Compared with non-shared clonotypes, the clonotypes found in all four sorted-subset donors had higher generation probabilities. Only blood was sampled, and tissue TCR repertoires likely differ from those in blood. Because the study included a small number of donors, the genetic and exposure-history diversity represented was limited. Estimated clonotype richness was generally larger for naive than for memory subsets. Rarefaction of sorted-subset datasets indicated incomplete sequencing despite the large sequencing depth.

The donors were healthy, HIV-negative adults who had no recently reported acute infections or vaccinations. Only Caucasian adults living in Nashville, Tennessee, USA were represented among the donors. CD4+ T cells were enriched through magnetic negative selection, after which naive cells were positively selected on CD45RA and the remaining negative fraction served as the memory subset. Blood was obtained by leukapheresis, after which PBMCs were separated by Ficoll-Histopaque density gradient centrifugation and cryopreserved in liquid nitrogen vapor phase. Analytical flow cytometry was used to check the purity and quantity of every magnetically sorted T cell population. From each sorted fraction, genomic DNA was isolated and quantified by UV absorbance on a Nanodrop 2000c. Using the deep immunoSEQ assay, TCR CDR3 regions were amplified from genomic DNA by multiplex PCR. For each cell subset, the extracted genomic DNA was distributed evenly across all wells of several immunoSEQ 96-well plates, and each plate served as one replicate. For sorted subsets, each replicate PCR was loaded with about 200 ng genomic DNA, equivalent to about 30,000 T cell genomes. The purified libraries were quantified using a Qubit 3.0 fluorometer, sized with a Bioanalyzer 2100, and then quantified again using the KAPA Library Quantification kit. Each immunoSEQ 96-well plate was sequenced on its own single-read 150-cycle Illumina NextSeq 550 flow cell. The published analysis was carried out like this. Because the immunoSEQ output held only junctional sequences and lacked quality scores, the filtering could not match the filtering applied to full-length reads. To assign V/J genes and CDR3, sequences were annotated against IMGT germline references using PyIR, a Python wrapper for IgBLAST v1.9. Reads were removed for weak V/J assignments (E-value above 1e-6), missing CDR3, stop codons, out-of-frame junctions, or ambiguous translated residues. V3J clonotypes were defined as sequences sharing the same inferred V gene, J gene, and CDR3 amino acid sequence. Percentage overlap between repertoires was calculated by dividing the number of shared unique clonotypes by the size of the smaller repertoire. Three approaches were used to assess repertoire richness: RTK rarefaction, the Chao1 estimator, and Recon v2.1 estimates of unobserved clonotypes. For all TCRbeta clonotypes obtained by the gDNA method from several donors, generation probabilities were computed with OLGA. TCRdb provides this immuneACCESS table in a form limited to in-frame rearrangements. Some clones are lacking; in checked studies, under half of them reflect an unresolved V gene, and why the rest are absent is not known. The D gene and trimming were derived from the DNA, and the V and J assignments and clone size from that table. The sample yields some 2,400,000 clones; 90% to 97% were counted once. The ten biggest clones cover approximately 0.13% of the sample.

The germline ends are 17 bases apart after V is trimmed by 1 base and J by 5 bases. CDR1 LNHDA and CDR2 SQIVND were looked up in the germline V gene (reference sequence). The CDR3 measures 17 amino acids from cysteine to phenylalanine. The sequence is cut down to CDR3 DNA, 51 bases in frame from base 1. Input material: naive CD4+ T cells sorted from blood. The meaning of the sample's cell subset or site label: CD45RA+ positively selected. The chain is encoded by TRBV19 joined to TRBJ2-2; no D gene call is confident. This receptor was taken from a man younger than 35 in good health. The bases read TGTGCCAGTAGTATAGTTCGAGGAGCCCTCCGGACCGGGGAGCTGTTTTTT. This sequence encodes CASSIVRGALRTGELFF. Full variable domain (CDR3 extended with the reference TRBV19 and TRBJ2-2 proteins): DGGITQSPKYLFRKEGQNVTLSCEQNLNHDAMYWYRQDPGQGLRLIYYSQIVNDFQKGDIAEGYSVSREKKESFPLTVTSAQKNPTAFYLCASSIVRGALRTGELFFGEGSRLTVL.